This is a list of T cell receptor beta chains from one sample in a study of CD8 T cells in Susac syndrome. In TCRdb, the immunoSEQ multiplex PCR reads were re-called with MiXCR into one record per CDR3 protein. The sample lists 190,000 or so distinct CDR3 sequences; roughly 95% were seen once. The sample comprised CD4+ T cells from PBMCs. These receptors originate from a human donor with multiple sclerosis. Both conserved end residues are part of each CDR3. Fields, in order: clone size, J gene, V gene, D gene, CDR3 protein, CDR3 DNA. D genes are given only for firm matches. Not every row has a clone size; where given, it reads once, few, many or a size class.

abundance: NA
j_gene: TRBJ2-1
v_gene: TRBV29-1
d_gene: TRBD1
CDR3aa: CSVDAGQGANEQFF
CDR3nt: TGCAGCGTTGACGCGGGACAGGGGGCCAATGAGCAGTTCTTC

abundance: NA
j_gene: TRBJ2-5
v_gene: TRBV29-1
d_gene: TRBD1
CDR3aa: CSAGQLTETQYF
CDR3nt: TGCAGCGCGGGACAGCTTACTGAGACCCAGTACTTC

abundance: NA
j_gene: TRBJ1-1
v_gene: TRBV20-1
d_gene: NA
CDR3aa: CSAAKDTEAFF
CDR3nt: TGCAGTGCCGCGAAGGACACTGAAGCTTTCTTT

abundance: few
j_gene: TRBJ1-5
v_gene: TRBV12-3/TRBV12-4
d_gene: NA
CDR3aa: CASSPGGPQHF
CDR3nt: TGTGCCAGCTCCCCGGGAGGGCCCCAGCATTTT

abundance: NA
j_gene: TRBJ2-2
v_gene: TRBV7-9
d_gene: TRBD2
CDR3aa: CASSLGGSSNTGELFF
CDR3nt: TGTGCCAGCAGCTTGGGCGGGAGTTCCAACACCGGGGAGCTGTTTTTT

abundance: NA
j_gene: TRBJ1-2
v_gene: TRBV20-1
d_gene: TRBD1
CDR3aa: CSAPQGARDGYTF
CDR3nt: TGCAGTGCCCCACAGGGGGCGCGGGATGGCTACACCTTC

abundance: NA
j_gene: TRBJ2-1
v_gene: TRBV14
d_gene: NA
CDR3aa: CASSQRSPYEQFF
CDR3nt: TGTGCCAGCAGCCAACGCTCCCCCTATGAGCAGTTCTTC

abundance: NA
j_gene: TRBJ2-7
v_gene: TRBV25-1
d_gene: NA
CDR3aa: CASRALTGQYF
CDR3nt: TGTGCCAGTCGGGCCCTAACGGGGCAGTACTTC

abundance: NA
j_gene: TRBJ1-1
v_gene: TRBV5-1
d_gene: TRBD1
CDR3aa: CASSRSTGMNTEAFF
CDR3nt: TGCGCCAGCAGCCGCTCGACAGGGATGAACACTGAAGCTTTCTTT

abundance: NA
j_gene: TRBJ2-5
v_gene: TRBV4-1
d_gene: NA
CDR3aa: CASSARDGRQETQYF
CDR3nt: TGCGCCAGCAGCGCCCGGGACGGTAGGCAAGAGACCCAGTACTTC

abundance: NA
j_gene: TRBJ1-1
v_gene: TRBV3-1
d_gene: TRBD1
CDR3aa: CASSLRDRGVGNTEAFF
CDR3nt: TGTGCCAGCAGCCTCCGGGACAGGGGAGTTGGGAACACTGAAGCTTTCTTT

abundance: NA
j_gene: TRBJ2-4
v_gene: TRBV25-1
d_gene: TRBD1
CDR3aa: CASSGDRGANIQYF
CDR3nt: TGTGCCAGCAGTGGGGACAGGGGAGCAAACATTCAGTACTTC

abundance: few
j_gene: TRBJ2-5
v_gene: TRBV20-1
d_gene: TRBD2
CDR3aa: CSASAREGQETQYF
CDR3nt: TGCAGTGCTAGTGCGCGGGAGGGCCAAGAGACCCAGTACTTC

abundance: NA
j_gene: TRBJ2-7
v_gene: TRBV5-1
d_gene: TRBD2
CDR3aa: CASTREGQAYEQYF
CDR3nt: TGCGCCAGCACCCGGGAGGGGCAGGCGTACGAGCAGTACTTC

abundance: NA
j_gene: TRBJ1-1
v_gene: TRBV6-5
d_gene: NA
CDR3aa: CASTERGGNTEAFF
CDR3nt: TGTGCCAGCACTGAGAGGGGGGGGAACACTGAAGCTTTCTTT

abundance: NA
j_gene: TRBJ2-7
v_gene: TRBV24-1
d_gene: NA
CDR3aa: CATSDFGVEQYF
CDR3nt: TGTGCCACCAGTGATTTTGGCGTCGAGCAGTACTTC

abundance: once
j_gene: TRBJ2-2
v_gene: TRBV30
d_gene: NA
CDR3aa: CAWRQTNTGELFF
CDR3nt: TGTGCCTGGCGACAGACCAACACCGGGGAGCTGTTTTTT

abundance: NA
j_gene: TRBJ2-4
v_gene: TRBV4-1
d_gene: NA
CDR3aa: CASSQPTGQTKNIQYF
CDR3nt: TGCGCCAGCAGCCAACCAACAGGTCAAACCAAAAACATTCAGTACTTC

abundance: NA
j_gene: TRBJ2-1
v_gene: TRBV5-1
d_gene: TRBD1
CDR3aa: CASSWGQGNNEQFF
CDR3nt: TGCGCCAGCAGCTGGGGACAGGGTAACAATGAGCAGTTCTTC

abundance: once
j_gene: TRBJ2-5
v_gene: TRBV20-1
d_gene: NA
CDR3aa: CSAGDHLGAQYF
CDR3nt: TGCAGTGCCGGCGACCACCTGGGGGCCCAGTACTTC

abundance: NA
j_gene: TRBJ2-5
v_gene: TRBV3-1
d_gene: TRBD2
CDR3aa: CASSRLASGVETQYF
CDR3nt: TGTGCCAGCAGCCGACTAGCCTCAGGAGTGGAGACCCAGTACTTC

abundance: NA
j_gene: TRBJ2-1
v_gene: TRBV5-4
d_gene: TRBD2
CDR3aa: CASSLKLAGGVGEQFF
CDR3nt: TGTGCCAGCAGCCTCAAACTAGCGGGGGGAGTCGGTGAGCAGTTCTTC

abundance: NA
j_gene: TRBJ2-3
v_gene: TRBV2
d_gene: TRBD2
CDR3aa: CASSGLAGGVTDTQYF
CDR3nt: TGTGCCAGCTCGGGACTAGCGGGAGGGGTGACAGATACGCAGTATTTT

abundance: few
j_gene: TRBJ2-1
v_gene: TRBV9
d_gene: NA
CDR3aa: CASSSMGSNEQFF
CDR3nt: TGTGCCAGCAGCTCAATGGGTTCCAATGAGCAGTTCTTC

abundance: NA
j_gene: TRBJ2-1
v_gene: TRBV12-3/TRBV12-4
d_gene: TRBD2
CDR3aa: CASSSERLAGINEQFF
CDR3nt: TGTGCCAGCAGTTCGGAGAGACTAGCGGGAATCAATGAGCAGTTCTTC

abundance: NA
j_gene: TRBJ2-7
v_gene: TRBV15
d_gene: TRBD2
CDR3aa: CATSRGTSGNYEQYF
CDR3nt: TGTGCCACCAGCAGAGGGACTAGCGGGAACTACGAGCAGTACTTC

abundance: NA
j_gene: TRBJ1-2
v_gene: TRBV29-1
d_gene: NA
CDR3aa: CSVRPYVYGYTF
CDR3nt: TGCAGCGTCCGGCCCTATGTGTATGGCTACACCTTC

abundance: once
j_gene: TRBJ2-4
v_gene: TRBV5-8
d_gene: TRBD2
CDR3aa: CASRFTGGYIQYF
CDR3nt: TGTGCCAGCAGATTCACGGGGGGATACATTCAGTACTTC

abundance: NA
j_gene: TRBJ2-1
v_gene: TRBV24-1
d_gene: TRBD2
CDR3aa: CATSRGGARSYNEQFF
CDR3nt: TGTGCCACCAGTCGCGGGGGGGCGAGATCCTACAATGAGCAGTTCTTC

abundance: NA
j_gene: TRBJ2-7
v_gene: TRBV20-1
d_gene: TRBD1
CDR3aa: CSARGTGGSYEQYF
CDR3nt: TGCAGTGCTCGGGGGACAGGGGGCTCCTACGAGCAGTACTTC

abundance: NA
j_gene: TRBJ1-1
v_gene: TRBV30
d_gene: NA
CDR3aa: CAWSVLRRNTEAFF
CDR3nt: TGTGCCTGGAGTGTACTGAGGAGAAACACTGAAGCTTTCTTT

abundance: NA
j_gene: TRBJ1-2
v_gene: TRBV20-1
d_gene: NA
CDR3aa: CSARSGAGVHGYTF
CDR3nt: TGCAGTGCTAGGAGCGGTGCAGGGGTCCATGGCTACACCTTC

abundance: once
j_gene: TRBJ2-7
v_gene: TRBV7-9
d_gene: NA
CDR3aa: CASSPVGSYYEQYF
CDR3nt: TGTGCCAGCAGCCCCGTTGGGTCTTACTACGAGCAGTACTTC

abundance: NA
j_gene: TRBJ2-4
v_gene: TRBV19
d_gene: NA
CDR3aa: CASSISLGGGNIQYF
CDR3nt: TGTGCCAGTAGTATATCCCTCGGAGGGGGGAACATTCAGTACTTC

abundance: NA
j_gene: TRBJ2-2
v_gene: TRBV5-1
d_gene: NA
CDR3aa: CASRVETGELFF
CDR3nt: TGCGCCAGCAGGGTCGAAACCGGGGAGCTGTTTTTT

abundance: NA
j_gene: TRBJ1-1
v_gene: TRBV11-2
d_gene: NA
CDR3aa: CASSSTAQGTEAFF
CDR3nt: TGTGCCAGCAGCTCTACCGCGCAGGGAACTGAAGCTTTCTTT

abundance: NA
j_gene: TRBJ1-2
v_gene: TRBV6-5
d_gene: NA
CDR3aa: CASRPPVGTPGYTF
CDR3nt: TGTGCCAGCAGGCCGCCCGTGGGTACCCCTGGCTACACCTTC

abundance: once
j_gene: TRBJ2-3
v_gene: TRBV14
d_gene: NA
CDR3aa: CASSQKQRYTQYF
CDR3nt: TGTGCCAGCAGCCAAAAACAGCGGTATACGCAGTATTTT

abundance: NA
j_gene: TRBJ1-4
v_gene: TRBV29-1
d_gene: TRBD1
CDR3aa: CSVDVGRGSGKLFF
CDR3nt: TGCAGCGTTGACGTGGGCAGGGGGTCTGGGAAACTGTTTTTT

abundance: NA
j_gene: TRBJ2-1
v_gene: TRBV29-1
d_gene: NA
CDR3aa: CSDTSGISDEQFF
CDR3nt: TGCAGCGATACGTCGGGGATTAGCGATGAGCAGTTCTTC